This T cell receptor (beta chain) comes out of a study of T cells in Graves' hyperthyroidism and ophthalmopathy. The length of the CDR3 is 16 residues. Trimming removed 6 bases from V and 2 bases from J; junction bases left unmatched: 7. Germline CDR1 SNHLY, CDR2 FYNNEI. Amplification targeted TCR beta CDR3 regions from RNA transcripts. A first-round RT-PCR of the TCR CDR3 used the HTBI primer set. MiXCR was run by TCRdb on the multiplex PCR reads, yielding one entry per CDR3 protein. The data show 300,000 or so distinct CDR3 sequences, with around a sixth seen just once and roughly 31% held by the top ten.

The source is a man aged 25-45 years with Graves' hyperthyroidism. This chain links TRBV2 with TRBJ2-2, with 9 bases fitting TRBD1. Sequencing used blood. In DNA, the CDR3 is TGTGCCAGCAGGAGACCGGGACAGGGAAACACCGGGGAGCTGTTTTTT. Its protein product is CASRRPGQGNTGELFF.